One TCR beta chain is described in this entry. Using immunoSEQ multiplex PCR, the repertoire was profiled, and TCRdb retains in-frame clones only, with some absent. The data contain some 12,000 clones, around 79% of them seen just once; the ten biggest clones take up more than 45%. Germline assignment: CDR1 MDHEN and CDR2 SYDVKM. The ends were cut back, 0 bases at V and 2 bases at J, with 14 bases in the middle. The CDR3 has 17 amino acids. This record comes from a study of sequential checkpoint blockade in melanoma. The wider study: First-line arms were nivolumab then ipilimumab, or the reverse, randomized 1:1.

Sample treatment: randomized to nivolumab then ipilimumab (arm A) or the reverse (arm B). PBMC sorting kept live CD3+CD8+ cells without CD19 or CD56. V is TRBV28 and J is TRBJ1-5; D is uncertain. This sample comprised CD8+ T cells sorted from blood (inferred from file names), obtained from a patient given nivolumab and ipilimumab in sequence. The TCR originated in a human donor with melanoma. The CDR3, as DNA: TGTGCCAGCAGTTTATGGGGAGGGCAGTCACGCAATCAGCCCCAGCATTTT. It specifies CASSLWGGQSRNQPQHF.